A single sample is the source of the 24 T cell receptor beta chains below, sequenced in a study of regulatory T cells in long-lasting Graves disease. Time point of the sample: newly diagnosed GD, antithyroid drugs for less than 3 months. The TCR library was made from RNA extracted from PBMCs. HTBI primers from iRepertoire and Arm-PCR of CDR3 regions yielded the TCR beta libraries. TCRdb redid the calling of the multiplex PCR reads with MiXCR, one entry per CDR3 protein. The table records about 500,000 distinct CDR3 sequences, around 15% of them present only once. These data were also filed under a second study, of T cells in Graves' hyperthyroidism and ophthalmopathy.

Material: peripheral blood mononuclear cells (PBMCs), obtained at new diagnosis, from a patient treated with antithyroid drugs. These receptors were obtained from a middle-aged man with Graves disease.

This clonotype came up many times. V gene TRBV10-2 combines with J gene TRBJ2-3; 10 positions match TRBD1. The CDR3 totals 15 residues. Trimming removed 6 bases from V and 1 base from J; junction bases left unmatched: 4. Per germline, CDR1 WSHSY and CDR2 SAAADI. CDR3: CASRPGTGGTDTQYF. CDR3 DNA: TGCGCCAGCAGGCCCGGGACAGGGGGCACAGATACGCAGTATTTT.

The chain uses TRBV7-3 and TRBJ2-7, with D unclear. Germline CDR1 SGHTA, CDR2 FQGTGA. Trimming took 5 bases from V and 7 from J, leaving 15 bases between them. The CDR3 is 13 amino acids. The CDR3 sequence: CASSASRVEEQYF. CDR3 DNA sequence: TGTGCCAGCAGCGCAAGTCGTGTGGAAGAGCAGTACTTC.

This sequence joins TRBV6-1 and TRBJ2-2, with TRBD2 identical over 14 bases. The CDR3 consists of 19 residues. The germline V gene has CDR1 MNHNS and CDR2 SASEGT. V was pared by 1 base and J by 4 bases, with 8 bases of the junction left unmatched. CDR3 bases: TGTGCCAGCAGTGAAGATCAGCGACTAGCGGGAGGGAGCACCGGGGAGCTGTTTTTT. Its protein is CASSEDQRLAGGSTGELFF.

The sample holds a few counts of this clonotype. The J gene is TRBJ2-7, the V gene TRBV4-2; 8 bases are shared with TRBD2. This CDR3 contains 16 residues. CDR1 and CDR2 (germline): LGHNA, YNFKEQ. The J segment lost 4 bases and the V segment lost 0 bases, leaving 8 bases of the junction unmatched. The CDR3 protein is CASSQERSGSLYEQYF. For the CDR3, the DNA is TGTGCCAGCAGCCAAGAGCGGAGCGGGAGTTTGTACGAGCAGTACTTC.

Many counts were recorded for this clonotype. J is TRBJ2-1 and V is TRBV12-3 or TRBV12-4, with a tentative D call TRBD2 (7 bases). This CDR3 has 16 amino acids. V lost 5 bases, J lost 4 bases, and 18 bases lay in between. The CDR3 DNA reads as TGTGCCAGCAGTCGGACAGTGACTAGCCTTTACAATGAGCAGTTCTTC. Translating it yields CASSRTVTSLYNEQFF.

The table lists this clonotype with a few counts. The chain carries TRBV6-1 and TRBJ2-3, with D maybe TRBD2 (5 bases). Germline CDR1 MNHNS, CDR2 SASEGT. The CDR3 has 14 amino acids. Trimming stripped 4 bases from V and 4 bases from J, with 12 bases between. CDR3 protein: CASSARGPPDTQYF. The CDR3 nucleotides read TGTGCCAGCAGTGCCCGCGGGCCGCCAGATACGCAGTATTTT.

Points on this clonotype: It may be a read error: a sequence one base away is much more abundant. The V call is TRBV6-2 or TRBV6-3, the J call TRBJ2-7; TRBD2 matches 7 bases. With 0 bases clipped from V and 7 bases from J, the junction kept 15 bases outside the gene matches. The CDR3 covers 17 residues. The germline gives CDR1 MNHEY, CDR2 SVGEGT. The CDR3 sequence: CASSYSIGLADYNEQYF. CDR3 bases: TGTGCCAGCAGTTACTCGATAGGGCTAGCGGACTACAATGAGCAGTACTTC.

This clonotype was seen repeatedly, ten times or more. The chain uses TRBV11-2 and TRBJ2-7, with 10 bases lining up with TRBD2. Losses at the gene ends were 5 bases for V and 6 bases for J; bases not matched to a gene: 10. The germline gives CDR1 SGHAT, CDR2 FQNNGV. The CDR3 totals 15 residues. Written as DNA, the CDR3 is TGTGCCAGCAGCGTAACTAGCGGGAAACTGTCCGAGCAGTACTTC. The encoded protein is CASSVTSGKLSEQYF. The full variable domain, in which reference TRBV11-2 and TRBJ2-7 provide the parts outside the CDR3, is EAGVAQSPRYKIIEKRQSVAFWCNPISGHATLYWYQQILGQGPKLLIQFQNNGVVDDSQLPKDRFSAERLKGVDSTLKIQPAKLEDSAVYLCASSVTSGKLSEQYFGPGTRLTVT.

This clonotype was found many times. The CDR3, as DNA: TGTGCCAGCAGTTTGGACCTAGCGGGAGCCTACGAGCAGTACTTC. This sequence encodes CASSLDLAGAYEQYF. The J gene is TRBJ2-7, the V gene TRBV12-3 or TRBV12-4, with TRBD2 identical over 10 bases. The CDR3 length is 15 residues. J lost 2 bases, V lost 3 bases, and 4 bases had no gene match.

The chain has TRBV11-3 and TRBJ2-7; 7 bases line up with TRBD1. The CDR3 has 16 amino acids. CDR1 is SGHNT and CDR2 is YENEEA in the germline V gene. The junction had 11 bases not matched to a gene; V was cut back by 6 bases and J by 0 bases. The CDR3 reads CASSTSQGSDSYEQYF. The CDR3 coding sequence is TGTGCCAGCAGTACCTCACAGGGGAGCGACTCCTACGAGCAGTACTTC.

This clonotype appeared a single time. This chain uses TRBV7-9 with TRBJ1-1; D remains ambiguous. Germline V CDR1 and CDR2: SEHNR, FQNEAQ (reference sequence). This CDR3 spans 12 amino acids. Trimming pared 4 bases from V and 7 bases from J, leaving 10 bases between. CDR3: CASSSRLNEAFF. Written as DNA, the CDR3 is TGTGCCAGCAGCTCGAGGCTTAATGAAGCTTTCTTT.

This clonotype has at least ten counts. This chain connects TRBV28 to TRBJ2-1; D perhaps matches TRBD2 (6 bases). This CDR3 has 16 amino acids. V was shortened by 8 bases and J by 8 bases, with 25 bases between the two germline ends. Germline CDR1 reads MDHEN; CDR2 reads SYDVKM. The CDR3 region has the DNA TGTGCCAGCCCATCAAACACTAGCCCCACAATGGATGAGCAGTTCTTC. Its translation is CASPSNTSPTMDEQFF.

V is TRBV6-1 and J is TRBJ1-5; TRBD1 agrees at 7 bases. Trimming cost V 4 bases and J 7 bases; bases outside gene matches: 16. The germline gives CDR1 MNHNS, CDR2 SASEGT. The CDR3 contains 17 residues. The CDR3 is CASSGGTGEGPVQPQHF. The CDR3, as DNA: TGTGCCAGCAGTGGCGGAACAGGGGAAGGGCCAGTGCAGCCCCAGCATTTT.

This clonotype has at least ten counts. The CDR3 protein is CATSRDSETQYF. DNA for the CDR3: TGTGCCACCAGTAGGGATTCTGAGACCCAGTACTTC. The gene calls are TRBV24-1 and TRBJ2-5, with D unclear. CDR1 and CDR2 from the germline V gene are KGHDR and SFDVKD. This CDR3 comprises 12 residues. Trimming pared 6 bases from V and 5 bases from J, leaving 9 bases between.

On this clonotype itself: A much larger clone sits a single nucleotide away, making a read error possible. The chain uses TRBV2 and TRBJ2-5; no clear D. Germline V gives CDR1 SNHLY, CDR2 FYNNEI. The CDR3 contains 14 residues. V was pared by 7 bases and J by 2 bases, with 14 bases between. CDR3 nucleotide sequence: TGTGCCAGCATTCGAGTCAATATTCAAGAGACCCAGTACTTC. Amino acid sequence: CASIRVNIQETQYF.

The sample holds many counts of this clonotype. The chain combines TRBV3-1 with TRBJ2-1, with D possibly TRBD2 on 5 matching bases. The CDR3 spans 14 residues. In germline, CDR1 is LGHDT, CDR2 YNNKEL (reference sequence). The V gene lost 4 bases and the J gene lost 7 bases, with 14 bases spanning the gap. CDR3 sequence reads: CASSLRAGGNEQFF. Here the CDR3 DNA reads TGTGCCAGCAGCCTAAGGGCGGGCGGGAATGAGCAGTTCTTC.

This clonotype appeared once. The chain is built from TRBV20-1 and TRBJ1-6, with unresolved D. Germline CDR1 is DFQATT and CDR2 is SNEGSKA (reference sequence). Trimming removed 1 base from V and 7 bases from J, with 14 bases in between. The CDR3 is 15 residues long. The CDR3 coding sequence is TGCAGTGCTAGAGTCCGGACGCAGGCAAATTCACCCCTCCACTTT. Its translation: CSARVRTQANSPLHF.

This clonotype was observed many times. This chain links TRBV20-1 with TRBJ2-1; no firm D call. With 0 bases removed from V and 0 bases from J, the gap between germline ends came to 15 bases. Germline V lookup: CDR1 DFQATT, CDR2 SNEGSKA (reference sequence). The CDR3 sequence is 17 residues long. The CDR3 reads CSARDPFRTSSYNEQFF. As DNA, the CDR3 is TGCAGTGCTAGAGACCCGTTTAGGACGAGCTCCTACAATGAGCAGTTCTTC.

This clonotype was seen at least ten times. This sequence joins TRBV6-5 and TRBJ2-7; maybe TRBD2 (5 bases). CDR1 and CDR2 (germline): MNHEY, SVGAGI. The length of the CDR3 is 15 residues. V shed 0 bases and J shed 1 base, with 10 bases lying between them. The CDR3 is CASSYSKGRSYEQYF. The CDR3 DNA follows: TGTGCCAGCAGTTACTCGAAAGGGAGATCCTACGAGCAGTACTTC.

The gene calls are TRBV20-1 and TRBJ2-1; 8 positions match TRBD2. Germline V CDR1 and CDR2: DFQATT, SNEGSKA (reference sequence). Unmatched junction bases numbered 5, after V lost 0 bases and J lost 4 bases. CDR3 size: 15 residues. CDR3 bases: TGCAGTGCTAGAGATCAGACTAGCGAATACAATGAGCAGTTCTTC. Translating it yields CSARDQTSEYNEQFF.

The chain carries TRBV2 and TRBJ1-3, with unresolved D. This CDR3 region has 15 residues. CDR1 and CDR2 from the germline V gene are SNHLY and FYNNEI. Trimming left V 3 bases short and J 4 bases short, with 13 bases between. CDR3: CASSEELTGGNTIYF. As DNA, the CDR3 is TGTGCCAGCAGTGAGGAACTAACGGGGGGAAACACCATATATTTT.

This clonotype was observed many times. The chain recombines TRBV20-1 with TRBJ2-3; D call uncertain. Trimming pared 5 bases from V and 6 bases from J, leaving 12 bases between. The CDR3 is 12 residues long. Germline V gene lookup returns CDR1 DFQATT and CDR2 SNEGSKA (reference sequence). The CDR3 nucleotides read TGCAGTGCTCATCGTCGAGCCGATACGCAGTATTTT. This sequence encodes CSAHRRADTQYF.

This clonotype was recorded at least ten times. The chain employs TRBV20-1 and TRBJ2-5; D is unclear. The CDR3 runs 11 residues. Germline CDR1 reads DFQATT; CDR2 reads SNEGSKA (reference sequence). V lost 5 bases and J 2 bases, leaving 6 bases between the germline ends. CDR3 DNA sequence: TGCAGTGCTCGCCAGCAAGAGACCCAGTACTTC. Protein sequence: CSARQQETQYF.

This clonotype was detected a few times. The gene calls are TRBV15 and TRBJ1-3; a possible D gene is TRBD1 (6 bases). Trimming took 1 base from V and 3 from J, leaving 7 bases between them. The CDR3 sequence is 14 residues long. Looked up from germline, CDR1 is LNHNV and CDR2 is YYDKDF (reference sequence). CDR3 bases: TGTGCCACCAGCAGAGGAGGGGGTGGAAACACCATATATTTT. As protein: CATSRGGGGNTIYF.